This is a list of T cell receptor beta chains from one sample in a study of T cells in localized non-small cell lung cancer. Data came from immunoSEQ multiplex PCR; TCRdb stores just in-frame clones and leaves some out. The sample yields under 65,000 clones, about 85% seen once. The material sequenced was peripheral blood, taken before any cancer treatment. Receptor source: a female donor over 55 with stage II squamous cell lung carcinoma. Each CDR3 is given with its conserved first and last residue. Fields, in order: V gene, J gene, D gene, CDR3 length, clone size, CDR3 DNA, CDR3 protein. The D gene is left open where the match is weak. The listing skips clone size in some rows; elsewhere it reads once, few, many or a size class.

>TRBV15|TRBJ1-1|.|15|.
TGTGCCACCAGCAGAGACATCCTCCAGGGCACTGAAGCTTTCTTT
CATSRDILQGTEAFF
>TRBV30|TRBJ1-1|.|13|.
TGTGCCTGGAGCCACACAGTGAACACTGAAGCTTTCTTT
CAWSHTVNTEAFF
>TRBV18|TRBJ1-1|.|13|.
TGTGCCAGCTCCAGCGGGATGAACACTGAAGCTTTCTTT
CASSSGMNTEAFF
>TRBV6-5|TRBJ2-5|.|12|.
TGTGCCAGCAGTTACTCACAAGAGACCCAGTACTTC
CASSYSQETQYF
>TRBV4-1|TRBJ2-3|TRBD2|15|.
TGCGCCAGCAGCCCAGGCGGGGGGAGGACAGATACGCAGTATTTT
CASSPGGGRTDTQYF
>TRBV7-9|TRBJ1-4|.|12|few
TGTGCCAGCAGCTCGGGCAACGAAAAACTGTTTTTT
CASSSGNEKLFF
>TRBV4-1|TRBJ2-1|TRBD2|17|.
TGCGCCAGCAGCTCCTTGGGTGCGGGGGGACCCGACAATGAGCAGTTCTTC
CASSSLGAGGPDNEQFF
>TRBV5-6|TRBJ1-1|TRBD1|14|.
TGTGCCAGCAGCTTGACAGGGGGCGTGACTGAAGCTTTCTTT
CASSLTGGVTEAFF
>TRBV5-6|TRBJ2-7|.|13|.
TGTGCCAGCAGCCTGACTCCCTCCTACGAGCAGTACTTC
CASSLTPSYEQYF
>TRBV16|TRBJ2-2|.|14|.
TGTGCCAGCAGCGGACACCCGAACACCGGGGAGCTGTTTTTT
CASSGHPNTGELFF
>TRBV5-1|TRBJ1-1|.|14|.
TGCGCCAGCAATCAGTGGGGCGTGAACACTGAAGCTTTCTTT
CASNQWGVNTEAFF
>TRBV11-2|TRBJ2-5|.|12|.
TGTGCCAGCAGCTTATGGGGGCAGACCCAGTACTTC
CASSLWGQTQYF
>TRBV7-2|TRBJ1-2|TRBD1|18|.
TGTGCCAGCAGCTTAGAATCGAGGACAGGGCTAGCTAACTATGGCTACACCTTC
CASSLESRTGLANYGYTF
>TRBV4-3|TRBJ1-1|.|16|.
TGCGCCAGCAGCCACAGGGCCGGGCCTCCGAACACTGAAGCTTTCTTT
CASSHRAGPPNTEAFF
>TRBV5-1|TRBJ2-7|.|15|few
TGCGCCAGCAGCTTGGCCGGCGGTTTCGCCTACGAGCAGTACTTC
CASSLAGGFAYEQYF
>TRBV4-2|TRBJ1-4|.|15|.
TGTGCCAGCAGCCAAGAGGCAGGGATTTATGAAAAACTGTTTTTT
CASSQEAGIYEKLFF
>TRBV4-3|TRBJ2-3|.|16|.
TGCGCCAGCAGCCAAGATTTAATAGGGGGCACAGATACGCAGTATTTT
CASSQDLIGGTDTQYF
>TRBV19|TRBJ2-2|TRBD1|14|.
TGTGCCAGTAGTGGACAGGGGAACACCGGGGAGCTGTTTTTT
CASSGQGNTGELFF
>TRBV9|TRBJ1-1|.|15|few
TGTGCCAGCAGCGTAGGTGCCACCTTGAACACTGAAGCTTTCTTT
CASSVGATLNTEAFF
>TRBV18|TRBJ2-7|.|13|.
TGTGCCAGCTCACCACCCGTTTCCTACGAGCAGTACTTC
CASSPPVSYEQYF
>TRBV7-9|TRBJ1-1|.|16|.
TGTGCCAGCACCCCGTCAGGGCGCCCGGGCGGCACTGAAGCTTTCTTT
CASTPSGRPGGTEAFF
>TRBV5-1|TRBJ1-1|TRBD1|17|.
TGCGCCAGCAGCTTGGCTGGGACAGCCTCGGGAGGGACTGAAGCTTTCTTT
CASSLAGTASGGTEAFF
>TRBV6-1|TRBJ1-2|TRBD1|12|.
TGTGCCACCGCAGACAGGGGTGTCGGCTACACCTTC
CATADRGVGYTF
>TRBV7-6|TRBJ1-3|.|16|once
TGTGCCAGCAGCTTAGGGCCGGTGATCTCTGGAAACACCATATATTTT
CASSLGPVISGNTIYF
>TRBV15|TRBJ1-4|TRBD1|15|few
TGTGCCACCAGCAGAGGAGCAGGGGGCGGTGAAAAACTGTTTTTT
CATSRGAGGGEKLFF
>TRBV19|TRBJ1-4|.|14|.
TGTGCCAGTAGCCGGACTGAACCTTATGAAAAACTGTTTTTT
CASSRTEPYEKLFF
>TRBV7-2|TRBJ2-7|.|14|.
TGTGCCAGCAGCCCGGACAGATTCTCCTACGAGCAGTACTTC
CASSPDRFSYEQYF
>TRBV9|TRBJ2-5|.|15|few
TGTGCCAGCAGCGTAGGGCCGGGTAGCGAAGAGACCCAGTACTTC
CASSVGPGSEETQYF
>TRBV18|TRBJ2-1|TRBD2|16|.
TGTGCCAGCTCACGGACTAGCGGGGGTGAGGGACATGAGCAGTTCTTC
CASSRTSGGEGHEQFF
>TRBV19|TRBJ2-7|TRBD1|15|.
TGTGCCAGTAGCCTCAAAGCGGGACAGGGTTACGAGCAGTACTTC
CASSLKAGQGYEQYF
>TRBV30|TRBJ2-5|.|14|.
TGTGCCTGGGCCAGGGGGGCAGGGGAAGAGACCCAGTACTTC
CAWARGAGEETQYF
>TRBV6-4|TRBJ1-2|.|11|.
TGTGCCAGTAGTGACTCAAGGGGCTACACCTTC
CASSDSRGYTF
>TRBV29-1|TRBJ1-2|.|12|.
TGCAGCGTTGCGGGCAGTAACTATGGCTACACCTTC
CSVAGSNYGYTF
>TRBV6-1|TRBJ1-5|.|15|.
TGTGCCAGCAGGAGTTTGGCGACAAGCAATCAGCCCCAGCATTTT
CASRSLATSNQPQHF
>TRBV6-1|TRBJ1-2|.|14|.
TGTGCCAGCAGTACCCGGGAGGACTACTATGGCTACACCTTC
CASSTREDYYGYTF
>TRBV5-4|TRBJ2-7|.|13|.
TGTGCCAGCAGCTTAAAGGGGTCCTACGAGCAGTACTTC
CASSLKGSYEQYF
>TRBV6-1|TRBJ2-3|TRBD2|15|.
TGTGCCAGCAGTGAGGGGGGGGACCGCACAGATACGCAGTATTTT
CASSEGGDRTDTQYF
>TRBV5-6|TRBJ2-1|.|12|.
TGTGCCAGCAGCTTGGTAGCCAATGAGCAGTTCTTC
CASSLVANEQFF
>TRBV28|TRBJ1-2|TRBD1|14|.
TGTGCCATGAGCCCCCACAGACAGGGAGGAGGCTACACCTTC
CAMSPHRQGGGYTF
>TRBV5-1|TRBJ2-3|.|15|.
TGCGCCAGCACCAGGGACGTTTCTAGCACAGATACGCAGTATTTT
CASTRDVSSTDTQYF
>TRBV7-9|TRBJ2-1|.|13|.
TGTGCCAGCGCGGGCATCTCCTACAATGAGCAGTTCTTC
CASAGISYNEQFF
>TRBV7-2|TRBJ1-4|.|14|.
TGTGCCAGCAGCTTAGCAGGGGGGAATGAAAAACTGTTTTTT
CASSLAGGNEKLFF
>TRBV5-6|TRBJ1-1|.|12|.
TGTGCCAGCAGGGGAGTAGGCACTGAAGCTTTCTTT
CASRGVGTEAFF
>TRBV25-1|TRBJ1-1|.|14|.
TGTGCCAGCAGTGCCCCGGGCGGGAACACTGAAGCTTTCTTT
CASSAPGGNTEAFF
>TRBV6-1|TRBJ1-2|TRBD1|17|.
TGTGCCAGCAGTGAAGGATGGCGACCGGGACAGGGGAATGGCTACACCTTC
CASSEGWRPGQGNGYTF
>TRBV6-5|TRBJ2-6|.|16|.
TGTGCCAGCAGTTGGGGCCAGATCTCTGGGGCCAACGTCCTGACTTTC
CASSWGQISGANVLTF
>TRBV7-9|TRBJ1-6|TRBD1|15|.
TGTGCCAGCAGCTTAGACAGGGGTGGGAGTTCACCCCTCCACTTT
CASSLDRGGSSPLHF
>TRBV9|TRBJ1-1|.|13|.
TGTGCCAGCAGCGTAGGGGGACCCACTGAAGCTTTCTTT
CASSVGGPTEAFF